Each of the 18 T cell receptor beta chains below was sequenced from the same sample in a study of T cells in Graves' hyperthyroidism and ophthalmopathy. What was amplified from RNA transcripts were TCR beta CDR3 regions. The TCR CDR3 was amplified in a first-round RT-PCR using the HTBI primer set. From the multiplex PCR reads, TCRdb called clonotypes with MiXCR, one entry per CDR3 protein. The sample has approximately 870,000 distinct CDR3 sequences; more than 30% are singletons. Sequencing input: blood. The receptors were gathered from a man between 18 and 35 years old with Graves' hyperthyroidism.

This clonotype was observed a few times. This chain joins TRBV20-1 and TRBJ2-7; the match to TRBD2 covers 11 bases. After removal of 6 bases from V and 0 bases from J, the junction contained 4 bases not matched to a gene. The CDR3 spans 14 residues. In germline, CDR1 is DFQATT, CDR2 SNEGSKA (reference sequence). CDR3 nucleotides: TGCAGTGCCCCCGGGACTAGCGGCTCCTACGAGCAGTACTTC. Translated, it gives CSAPGTSGSYEQYF.

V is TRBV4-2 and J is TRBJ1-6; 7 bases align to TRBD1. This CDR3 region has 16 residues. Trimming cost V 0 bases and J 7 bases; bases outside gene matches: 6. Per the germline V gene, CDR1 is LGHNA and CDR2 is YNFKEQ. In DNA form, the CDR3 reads TGTGCCAGCAGCCAAGAACAGGCAGGGGGAAATTCACCCCTCCACTTT. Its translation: CASSQEQAGGNSPLHF.

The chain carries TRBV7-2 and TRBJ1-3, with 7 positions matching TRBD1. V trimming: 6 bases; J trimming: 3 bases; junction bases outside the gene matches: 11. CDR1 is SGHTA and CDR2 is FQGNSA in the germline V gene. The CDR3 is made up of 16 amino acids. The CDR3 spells CASRPTGAGYGNTIYF. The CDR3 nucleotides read TGTGCCAGCAGACCAACAGGGGCGGGATATGGAAACACCATATATTTT.

The CDR3 region has the DNA TGCGCCAGCAGCCAAGGCCGGTTCAGCACAGATACGCAGTATTTT. Encoded protein: CASSQGRFSTDTQYF. The rearrangement joins TRBV4-1 to TRBJ2-3; no definite D call. The CDR3 has 15 residues. Germline lookup yields CDR1 MGHRA and CDR2 YSYEKL. Trimming left V 1 base short and J 0 bases short, with 8 bases between.

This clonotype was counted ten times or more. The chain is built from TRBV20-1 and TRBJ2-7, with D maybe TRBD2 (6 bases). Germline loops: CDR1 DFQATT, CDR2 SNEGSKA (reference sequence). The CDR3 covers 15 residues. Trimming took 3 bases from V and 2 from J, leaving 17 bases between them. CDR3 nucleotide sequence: TGCAGTGCTAGGTCCTTTGAACGGGAGACCTACGAGCAGTACTTC. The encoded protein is CSARSFERETYEQYF.

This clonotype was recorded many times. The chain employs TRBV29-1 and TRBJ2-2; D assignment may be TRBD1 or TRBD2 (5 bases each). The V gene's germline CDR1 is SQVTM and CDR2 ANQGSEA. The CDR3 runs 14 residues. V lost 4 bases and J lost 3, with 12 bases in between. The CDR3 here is CSVGGSADTGELFF. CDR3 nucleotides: TGCAGCGTTGGGGGGTCAGCCGACACCGGGGAGCTGTTTTTT.

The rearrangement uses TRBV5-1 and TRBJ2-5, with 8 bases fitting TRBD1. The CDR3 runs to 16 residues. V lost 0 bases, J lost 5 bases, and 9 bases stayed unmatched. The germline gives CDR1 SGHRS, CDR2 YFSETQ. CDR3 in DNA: TGCGCCAGCAGCTTGGGTGTGCAGGGGGCTATGGAGACCCAGTACTTC. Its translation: CASSLGVQGAMETQYF.

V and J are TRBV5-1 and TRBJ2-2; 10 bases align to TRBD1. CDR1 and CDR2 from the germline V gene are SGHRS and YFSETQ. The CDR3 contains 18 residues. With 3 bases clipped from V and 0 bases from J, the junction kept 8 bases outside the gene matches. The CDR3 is CASSSGTGAGANTGELFF. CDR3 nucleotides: TGCGCCAGCAGCTCCGGGACAGGGGCGGGAGCGAACACCGGGGAGCTGTTTTTT. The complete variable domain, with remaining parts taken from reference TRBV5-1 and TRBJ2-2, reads KAGVTQTPRYLIKTRGQQVTLSCSPISGHRSVSWYQQTPGQGLQFLFEYFSETQRNKGNFPGRFSGRQFSNSRSEMNVSTLELGDSALYLCASSSGTGAGANTGELFFGEGSRLTVL.

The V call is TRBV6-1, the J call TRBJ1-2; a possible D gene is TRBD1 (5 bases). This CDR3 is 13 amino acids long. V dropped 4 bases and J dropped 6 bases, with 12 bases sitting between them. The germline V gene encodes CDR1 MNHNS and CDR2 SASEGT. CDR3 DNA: TGTGCCAGCAGTGGTGGTGGGGCAAATGGCTACACCTTC. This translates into CASSGGGANGYTF.

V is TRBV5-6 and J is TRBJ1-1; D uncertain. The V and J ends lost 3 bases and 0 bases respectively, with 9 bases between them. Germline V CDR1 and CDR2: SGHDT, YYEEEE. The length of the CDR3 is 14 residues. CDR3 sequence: CASSSWRLNTEAFF. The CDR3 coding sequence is TGTGCCAGCAGCTCGTGGCGACTGAACACTGAAGCTTTCTTT.

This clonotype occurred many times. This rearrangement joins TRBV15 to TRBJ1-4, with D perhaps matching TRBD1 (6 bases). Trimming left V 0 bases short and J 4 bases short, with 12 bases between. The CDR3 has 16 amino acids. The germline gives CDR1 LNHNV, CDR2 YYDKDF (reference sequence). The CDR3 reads CATSRDRGQFNEKLFF. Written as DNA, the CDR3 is TGTGCCACCAGCAGAGATCGAGGACAGTTTAATGAAAAACTGTTTTTT. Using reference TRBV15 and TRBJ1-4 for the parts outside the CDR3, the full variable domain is DAMVIQNPRYQVTQFGKPVTLSCSQTLNHNVMYWYQQKSSQAPKLLFHYYDKDFNNEADTPDNFQSRRPNTSFCFLDIRSPGLGDTAMYLCATSRDRGQFNEKLFFGSGTQLSVL.

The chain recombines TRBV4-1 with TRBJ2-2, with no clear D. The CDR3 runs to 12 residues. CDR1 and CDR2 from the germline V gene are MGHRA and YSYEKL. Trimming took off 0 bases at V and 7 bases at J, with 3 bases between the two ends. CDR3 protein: CASSQEDGELFF. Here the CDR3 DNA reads TGCGCCAGCAGCCAAGAGGACGGGGAGCTGTTTTTT.

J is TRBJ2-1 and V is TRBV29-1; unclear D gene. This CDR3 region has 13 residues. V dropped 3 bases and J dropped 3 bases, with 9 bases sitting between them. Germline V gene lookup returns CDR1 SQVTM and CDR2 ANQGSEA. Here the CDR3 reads CSVEATLYNEQFF. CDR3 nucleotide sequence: TGCAGCGTTGAGGCAACCCTCTACAATGAGCAGTTCTTC.

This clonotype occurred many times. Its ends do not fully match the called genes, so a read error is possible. Here the CDR3 reads CASGGGTEAFF. Here the CDR3 DNA reads TGCGCCAGCGGCGGGGGCACTGAAGCTTTCTTT. The chain recombines TRBV7-9 with TRBJ1-1; a possible D gene is TRBD1 (5 bases). In germline, CDR1 is SEHNR, CDR2 FQNEAQ (reference sequence). This CDR3 has 11 amino acids.

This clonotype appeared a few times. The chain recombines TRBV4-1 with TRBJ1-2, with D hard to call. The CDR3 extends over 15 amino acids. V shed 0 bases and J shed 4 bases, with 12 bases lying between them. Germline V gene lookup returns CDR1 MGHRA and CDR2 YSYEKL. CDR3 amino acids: CASSQDPGGGYGYTF. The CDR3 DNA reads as TGCGCCAGCAGCCAAGATCCAGGAGGCGGCTATGGCTACACCTTC.

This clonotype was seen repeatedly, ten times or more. CDR3 in amino acids: CSVDRGSTEQYF. The DNA for the CDR3 is TGCAGCGTTGACCGGGGATCCACCGAGCAGTACTTC. V is TRBV29-1 and J is TRBJ2-7, with D possibly TRBD2 on 5 matching bases. This CDR3 region has 12 residues. Germline assignment: CDR1 SQVTM and CDR2 ANQGSEA. Trimming removed 3 bases at V and 6 bases at J, with 12 bases between.

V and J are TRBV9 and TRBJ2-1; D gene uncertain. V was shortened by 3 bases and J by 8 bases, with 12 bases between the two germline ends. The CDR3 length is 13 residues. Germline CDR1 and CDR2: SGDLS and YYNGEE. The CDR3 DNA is TGTGCCAGCAGCGCGGGTTTGGCGCATGAGCAGTTCTTC. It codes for CASSAGLAHEQFF.

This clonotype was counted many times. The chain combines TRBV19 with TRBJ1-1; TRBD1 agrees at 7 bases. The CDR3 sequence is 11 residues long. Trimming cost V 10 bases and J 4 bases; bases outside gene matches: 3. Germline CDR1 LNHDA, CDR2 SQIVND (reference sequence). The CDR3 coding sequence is TGTGCCACCACAGGGGCCACTGAAGCTTTCTTT. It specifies CATTGATEAFF.